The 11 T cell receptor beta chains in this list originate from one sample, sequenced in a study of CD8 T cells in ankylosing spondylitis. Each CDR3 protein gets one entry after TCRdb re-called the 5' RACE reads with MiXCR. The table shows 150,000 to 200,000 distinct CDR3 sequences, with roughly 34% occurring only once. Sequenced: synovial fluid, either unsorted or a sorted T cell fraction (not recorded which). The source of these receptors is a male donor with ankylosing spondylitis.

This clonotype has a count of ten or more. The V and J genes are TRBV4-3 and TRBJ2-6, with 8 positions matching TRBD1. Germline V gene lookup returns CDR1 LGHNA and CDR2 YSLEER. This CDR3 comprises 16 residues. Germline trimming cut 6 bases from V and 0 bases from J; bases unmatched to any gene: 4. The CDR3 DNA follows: TGCGCCAGCAGGGACAGGGTAAGCTCTGGGGCCAACGTCCTGACTTTC. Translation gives CASRDRVSSGANVLTF.

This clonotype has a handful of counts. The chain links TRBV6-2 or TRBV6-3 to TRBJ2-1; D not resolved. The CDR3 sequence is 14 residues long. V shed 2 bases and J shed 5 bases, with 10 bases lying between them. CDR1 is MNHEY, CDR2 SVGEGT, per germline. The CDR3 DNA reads TGTGCCAGCAGTTACAGGGCTAAAAACAATGAGCAGTTCTTC. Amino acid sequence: CASSYRAKNNEQFF.

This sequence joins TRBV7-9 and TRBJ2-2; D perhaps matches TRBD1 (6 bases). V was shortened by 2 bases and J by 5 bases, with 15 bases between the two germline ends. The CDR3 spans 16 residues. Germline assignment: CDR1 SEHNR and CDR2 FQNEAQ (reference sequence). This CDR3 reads CASSLPRTAKTGELFF. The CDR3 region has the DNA TGTGCCAGCAGCTTACCGCGGACAGCAAAGACCGGGGAGCTGTTTTTT.

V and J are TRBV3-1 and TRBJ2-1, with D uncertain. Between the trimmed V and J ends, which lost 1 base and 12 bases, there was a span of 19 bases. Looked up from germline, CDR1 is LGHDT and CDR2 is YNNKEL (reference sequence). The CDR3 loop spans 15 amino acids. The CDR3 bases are TGTGCCAGCAGCCAAGGAATTGAGCCCACACGGTGGCAGTTCTTC. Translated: CASSQGIEPTRWQFF.

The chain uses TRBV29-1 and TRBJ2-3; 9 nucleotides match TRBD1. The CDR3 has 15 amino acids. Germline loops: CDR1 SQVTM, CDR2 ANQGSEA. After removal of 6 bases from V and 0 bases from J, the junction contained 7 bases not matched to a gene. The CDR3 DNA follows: TGCAGCGTAGTACAGGGGGCCCACAGCACAGATACGCAGTATTTT. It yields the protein CSVVQGAHSTDTQYF.

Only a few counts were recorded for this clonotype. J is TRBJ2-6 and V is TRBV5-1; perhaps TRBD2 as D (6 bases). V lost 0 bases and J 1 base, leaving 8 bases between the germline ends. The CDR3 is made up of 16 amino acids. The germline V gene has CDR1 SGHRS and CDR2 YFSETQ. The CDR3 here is CASSLVGTSGANVLTF. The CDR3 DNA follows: TGCGCCAGCAGCTTGGTGGGGACTTCTGGGGCCAACGTCCTGACTTTC.

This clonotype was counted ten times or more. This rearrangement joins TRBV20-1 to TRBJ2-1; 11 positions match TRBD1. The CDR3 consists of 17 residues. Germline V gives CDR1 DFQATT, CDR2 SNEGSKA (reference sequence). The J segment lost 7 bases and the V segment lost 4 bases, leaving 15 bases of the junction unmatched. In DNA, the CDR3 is TGCAGTGCTACCCATCCGGGACAGGGGGATCTCCGGAATGAGCAGTTCTTC. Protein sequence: CSATHPGQGDLRNEQFF.

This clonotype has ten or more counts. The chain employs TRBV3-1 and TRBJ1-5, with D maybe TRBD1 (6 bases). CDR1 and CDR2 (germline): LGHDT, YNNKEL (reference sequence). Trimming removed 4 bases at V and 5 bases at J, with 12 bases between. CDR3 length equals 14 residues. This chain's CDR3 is CASSPSQGHQPQHF. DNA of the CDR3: TGTGCCAGCAGCCCCAGTCAGGGGCATCAGCCCCAGCATTTT.

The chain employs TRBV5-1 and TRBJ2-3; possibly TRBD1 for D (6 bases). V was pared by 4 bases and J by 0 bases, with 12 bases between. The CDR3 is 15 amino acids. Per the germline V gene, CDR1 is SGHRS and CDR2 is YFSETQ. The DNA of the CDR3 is TGCGCCAGCAGCATACAGGGCGTAAGCACAGATACGCAGTATTTT. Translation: CASSIQGVSTDTQYF.

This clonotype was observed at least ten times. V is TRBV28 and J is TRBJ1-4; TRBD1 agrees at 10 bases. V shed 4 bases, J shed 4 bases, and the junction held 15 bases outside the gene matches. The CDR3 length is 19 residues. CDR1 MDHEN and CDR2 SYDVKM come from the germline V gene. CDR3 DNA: TGTGCCAGCAGTTATACCGGGGACAGGGGAGGTCTAGGTAATGAAAAACTGTTTTTT. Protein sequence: CASSYTGDRGGLGNEKLFF.

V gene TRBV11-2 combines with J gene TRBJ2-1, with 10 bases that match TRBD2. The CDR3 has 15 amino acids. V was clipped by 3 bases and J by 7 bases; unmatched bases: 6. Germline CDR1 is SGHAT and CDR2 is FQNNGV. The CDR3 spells CASSFATSGSNEQFF. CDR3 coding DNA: TGTGCCAGCAGCTTTGCGACTAGCGGGTCAAATGAGCAGTTCTTC.